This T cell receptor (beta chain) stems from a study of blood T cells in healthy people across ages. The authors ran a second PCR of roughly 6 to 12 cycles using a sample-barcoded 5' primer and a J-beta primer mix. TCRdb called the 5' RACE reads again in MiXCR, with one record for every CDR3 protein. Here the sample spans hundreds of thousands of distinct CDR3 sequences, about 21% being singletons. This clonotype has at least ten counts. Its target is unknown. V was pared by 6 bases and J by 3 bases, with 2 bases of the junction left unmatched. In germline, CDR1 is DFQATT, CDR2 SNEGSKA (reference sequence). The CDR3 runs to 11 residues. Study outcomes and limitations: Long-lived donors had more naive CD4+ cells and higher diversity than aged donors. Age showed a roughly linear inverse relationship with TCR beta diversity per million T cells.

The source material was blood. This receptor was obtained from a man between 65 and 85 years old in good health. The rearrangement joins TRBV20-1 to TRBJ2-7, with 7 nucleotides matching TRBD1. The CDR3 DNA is TGCAGTGCACGACAGGGCTACGAGCAGTACTTC. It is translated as CSARQGYEQYF.